The 32 T cell receptor beta chains given below trace back to one sample, sequenced in a study of T-cell reconstitution after alpha-beta-depleted transplantation in children. It was with unique molecular identifiers that the TCRbeta library was prepared. TCRdb passed the PCR reads through MiXCR, listing each CDR3 protein once. The sample contains some 240,000 distinct CDR3 sequences, around 12% of which appear only once. The material was PBMCs from the stem cell graft donor, obtained from the stem cell graft. All receptors derive from a human donor who donated a stem cell graft to a child with acute lymphoblastic leukemia.

This clonotype came up many times. CDR3 loop: CASRMGYNSPLHF. The CDR3 DNA is TGCGCCAGCAGAATGGGGTATAATTCACCCCTCCACTTT. This chain joins TRBV5-1 and TRBJ1-6; D not resolved. V gave up 5 bases and J gave up 4 bases, with 7 bases separating them. This CDR3 spans 13 amino acids. Germline CDR1 and CDR2: SGHRS and YFSETQ. The variable domain in full, completed from reference TRBV5-1 and TRBJ1-6, reads KAGVTQTPRYLIKTRGQQVTLSCSPISGHRSVSWYQQTPGQGLQFLFEYFSETQRNKGNFPGRFSGRQFSNSRSEMNVSTLELGDSALYLCASRMGYNSPLHFGNGTRLTVT.

This clonotype showed up many times. The chain couples TRBV5-1 to TRBJ2-7, with TRBD2 matching 7 bases. CDR3 size: 14 residues. Germline CDR1 reads SGHRS; CDR2 reads YFSETQ. V lost 2 bases and J lost 3; bases outside the gene matches: 5. In DNA form, the CDR3 reads TGCGCCAGCAGCTTAGGGAGGGGCAGCTACGAGCAGTACTTC. This sequence encodes CASSLGRGSYEQYF.

Many counts were recorded for this clonotype. The rearrangement links TRBV27 to TRBJ2-7; 13 nucleotides match TRBD2. The V and J ends lost 3 bases and 6 bases, in that order; junction bases with no gene match: 8. The CDR3 has 16 amino acids. Germline V gene sequence: CDR1 MNHEY, CDR2 SMNVEV (reference sequence). The CDR3: CASSFRTSGSSGEQYF. The DNA for the CDR3 is TGTGCCAGCAGTTTCCGGACTAGCGGGAGTTCGGGCGAGCAGTACTTC.

This clonotype was seen ten or more times. The chain employs TRBV12-3 or TRBV12-4 and TRBJ2-7; TRBD1 might be the D (6 bases). This CDR3 comprises 13 residues. Trimming took off 4 bases at V and 6 bases at J, with 13 bases between the two ends. CDR3 in amino acids: CASSSGQSGEQYF. The DNA for the CDR3 is TGTGCCAGCAGTTCCGGACAGTCCGGCGAGCAGTACTTC.

This clonotype showed up many times. V gene TRBV24-1 combines with J gene TRBJ2-3, with TRBD2 identical over 9 bases. This CDR3 contains 16 residues. V shed 0 bases, J shed 8 bases, and the junction held 8 bases outside the gene matches. Germline CDR1 reads KGHDR; CDR2 reads SFDVKD. The CDR3 sequence is CATSDLGGGARGTQYF. In DNA, the CDR3 is TGTGCCACCAGTGATTTGGGCGGGGGGGCCCGGGGTACGCAGTATTTT.

The V call is TRBV7-9, the J call TRBJ1-2; a possible D gene is TRBD1 (6 bases). V shed 0 bases and J shed 3 bases, with 14 bases lying between them. The CDR3 covers 16 residues. Germline V CDR1 and CDR2: SEHNR, FQNEAQ (reference sequence). The CDR3 region is CASSLASQGLHYGYTF. CDR3 in DNA: TGTGCCAGCAGCTTAGCGTCCCAGGGGTTGCACTATGGCTACACCTTC. The full variable domain, rest sourced from reference TRBV7-9 and TRBJ1-2, is DTGVSQNPRHKITKRGQNVTFRCDPISEHNRLYWYRQTLGQGPEFLTYFQNEAQLEKSRLLSDRFSAERPKGSFSTLEIQRTEQGDSAMYLCASSLASQGLHYGYTFGSGTRLTVV.

This clonotype was counted many times. The junction and the germline gene differ at one end; a read error may be behind it. The CDR3 protein is CASSVGQDPKSDF. CDR3 nucleotides: TGTGCCAGCAGTGTGGGGCAGGATCCTAAATCGGACTTC. The chain recombines TRBV6-1 with TRBJ2-1; tentative D call: TRBD1 (5 bases). This CDR3 comprises 13 residues. Germline V CDR1 and CDR2: MNHNS, SASEGT.

Only a few counts were recorded for this clonotype. The CDR3 nucleotides are TGTGCCAGCAGCCCACCCCTAGCGGGAGACCCCTACGAGCAGTACTTC. It codes for CASSPPLAGDPYEQYF. This rearrangement joins TRBV7-2 to TRBJ2-7; 10 bases fit TRBD2. The CDR3 runs to 16 residues. Germline CDR1 is SGHTA and CDR2 is FQGNSA. The J segment lost 2 bases and the V segment lost 5 bases, leaving 9 bases of the junction unmatched.

In its sample, this clonotype was seen many times. The rearrangement joins TRBV28 to TRBJ2-7; possible D gene TRBD2, 5 bases. V lost 5 bases and J lost 5, with 10 bases in between. This CDR3 has 12 amino acids. Germline values: CDR1 MDHEN, CDR2 SYDVKM. CDR3 in DNA: TGTGCCAGCAGTCCCGGGGTCCACGAGCAGTACTTC. Protein product: CASSPGVHEQYF.

This clonotype has ten or more counts. The CDR3 nucleotides are TGTGCCAGCAGCTGGGCCAACAGAGGGTACGAGCAGTACTTC. Its protein product is CASSWANRGYEQYF. The chain employs TRBV11-2 and TRBJ2-7; D might be TRBD2 (5 bases). V gave up 4 bases and J gave up 4 bases, with 14 bases separating them. Germline V CDR1 and CDR2: SGHAT, FQNNGV. This CDR3 is 14 amino acids long.

In this sample, this clonotype turned up many times. V gene TRBV9 combines with J gene TRBJ1-1; D not resolved. Germline V gene data show CDR1 as SGDLS and CDR2 as YYNGEE. CDR3 size: 13 residues. V shed 0 bases and J shed 7 bases, with 10 bases lying between them. The CDR3 DNA sequence: TGTGCCAGCAGCGTAGCTACTTATGGTGAAGCTTTCTTT. This translates into CASSVATYGEAFF.

This clonotype was picked up many times. At one end, the junction sequence differs from germline, possibly due to a read error. The chain carries TRBV20-1 and TRBJ2-3; 10 bases agree with TRBD2. CDR1 is DFQATT, CDR2 SNEGSKA, per germline (reference sequence). The CDR3 runs to 14 residues. This chain's CDR3 is CRAQRGGSIDTQYF. CDR3 in DNA: TGCAGGGCGCAGCGGGGGGGCAGCATAGATACGCAGTATTTT.

This chain joins TRBV28 and TRBJ1-4; no clear D gene. V gave up 5 bases and J gave up 8 bases, with 18 bases separating them. Germline values: CDR1 MDHEN, CDR2 SYDVKM. CDR3 length equals 15 residues. The CDR3 sequence: CASSRQRSYGEKLFF. CDR3 sequence (DNA): TGTGCCAGCAGTCGCCAAAGGTCTTACGGGGAAAAACTGTTTTTT.

This clonotype was detected many times. The chain combines TRBV12-3 or TRBV12-4 with TRBJ2-7; D is perhaps TRBD2 (5 bases). The CDR3 is made up of 13 amino acids. Trimming left V 5 bases short and J 6 bases short, with 14 bases between. The CDR3: CASSPRTRGEQYF. In DNA form, the CDR3 reads TGTGCCAGCAGTCCCCGGACTCGCGGCGAGCAGTACTTC.

The chain couples TRBV12-3 or TRBV12-4 to TRBJ1-5; D remains ambiguous. V was shortened by 1 base and J by 0 bases, with 10 bases between the two germline ends. The CDR3 runs to 16 residues. CDR3 nucleotides: TGTGCCAGCAGTTTAGGGCCAGCTAATAGCAATCAGCCCCAGCATTTT. Its translation: CASSLGPANSNQPQHF.

This clonotype was seen at least ten times. V and J are TRBV7-2 and TRBJ1-1, with D perhaps matching TRBD1 (5 bases). Looked up from germline, CDR1 is SGHTA and CDR2 is FQGNSA. Trimming removed 1 base from V and 4 bases from J, with 16 bases in between. The CDR3 totals 16 residues. This CDR3 is CASSLVGSGRSTEAFF. DNA of the CDR3: TGTGCCAGCAGCTTAGTAGGTTCAGGGAGGAGCACTGAAGCTTTCTTT.

This rearrangement joins TRBV18 to TRBJ2-2; D not resolved. Trimming removed 3 bases at V and 6 bases at J, with 5 bases between. This CDR3 has 12 residues. From germline, CDR1 is KGHSH and CDR2 LQKENI. For the CDR3, the DNA is TGTGCCAGCTCACCTTTCCCCGGGGAGCTGTTTTTT. Translated: CASSPFPGELFF.

This clonotype was seen a handful of times. This rearrangement joins TRBV11-2 to TRBJ2-1; 10 bases are shared with TRBD2. Trimming at V came to 1 base and at J to 8 bases, leaving 5 bases not matched to a gene. The CDR3 is made up of 15 amino acids. CDR1 is SGHAT and CDR2 is FQNNGV in the germline V gene. The CDR3, as DNA: TGTGCCAGCAGCTTAGTACCTAGCGGGAGTGATGAGCAGTTCTTC. This codes for CASSLVPSGSDEQFF.

This clonotype was counted ten times or more. The V call is TRBV9, the J call TRBJ1-2; D ambiguous. The CDR3 runs to 14 residues. The germline V and J ends were trimmed by 4 bases and 2 bases, with 12 bases remaining between them. CDR1 is SGDLS and CDR2 is YYNGEE in the germline V gene. The CDR3 DNA reads as TGTGCCAGCAGCCCCGATGAGGTAAACTATGGCTACACCTTC. Translation gives CASSPDEVNYGYTF.

This clonotype came up many times. The rearrangement links TRBV15 to TRBJ1-1; D uncertain. The CDR3 runs 12 residues. In germline, CDR1 is LNHNV, CDR2 YYDKDF (reference sequence). Between the trimmed V and J ends, which lost 0 bases and 4 bases, there was a span of 3 bases. The CDR3 nucleotides are TGTGCCACCAGCAGAGATACCACTGAAGCTTTCTTT. Encoded protein: CATSRDTTEAFF.

Many counts were recorded for this clonotype. The chain uses TRBV5-6 and TRBJ2-2; no firm D call. The germline V and J ends were trimmed by 4 bases and 5 bases, with 9 bases remaining between them. Germline V gives CDR1 SGHDT, CDR2 YYEEEE. The CDR3 consists of 13 residues. CDR3 sequence: CASSAPRTGELFF. DNA for the CDR3: TGTGCCAGCAGCGCACCTCGGACCGGGGAGCTGTTTTTT.

This clonotype came up a few times. The chain has TRBV20-1 and TRBJ2-7; D may be TRBD1 (6 bases). The length of the CDR3 is 11 residues. Germline lookup yields CDR1 DFQATT and CDR2 SNEGSKA (reference sequence). V was pared by 6 bases and J by 4 bases, with 10 bases between. The CDR3 is CSAYQGYEQYF. The CDR3 DNA is TGCAGTGCCTACCAGGGGTACGAGCAGTACTTC.

This clonotype was observed a handful of times. The V and J genes are TRBV18 and TRBJ1-1; no clear D. Trimming shortened V by 2 bases and J by 0 bases, and 7 bases separated the two germline ends. The germline CDR1 and CDR2 sequences are KGHSH and LQKENI. The CDR3 has 14 amino acids. For the CDR3, the DNA is TGTGCCAGCTCACCAGTCGGGGTGAACACTGAAGCTTTCTTT. Its protein is CASSPVGVNTEAFF.

This clonotype was counted ten times or more. V gene TRBV6-5 combines with J gene TRBJ2-3, with D unresolved. The V and J ends lost 4 bases and 0 bases respectively, with 8 bases between them. The CDR3 consists of 14 residues. Germline-derived CDR1 and CDR2 are MNHEY and SVGAGI. CDR3 amino acids: CASSSIYSTDTQYF. Here the CDR3 DNA reads TGTGCCAGCAGTTCTATTTACAGCACAGATACGCAGTATTTT.

This sequence joins TRBV20-1 and TRBJ2-1; TRBD1 aligns across 7 bases. CDR1 and CDR2 (germline): DFQATT, SNEGSKA (reference sequence). Trimming removed 2 bases from V and 0 bases from J; junction bases left unmatched: 4. CDR3 length: 15 amino acids. The CDR3 loop reads CSARSDRVSYNEQFF. The DNA for the CDR3 is TGCAGTGCTAGATCAGACAGGGTCTCCTACAATGAGCAGTTCTTC.

V usage is TRBV9 and J usage is TRBJ1-3; D uncertain. V was clipped by 3 bases and J by 11 bases, with 12 bases between them. Germline V gene data show CDR1 as SGDLS and CDR2 as YYNGEE. The length of the CDR3 is 12 residues. The CDR3 is CASSAGGSAIYF. The CDR3 region has the DNA TGTGCCAGCAGCGCCGGAGGGTCGGCCATATATTTT.

The table lists this clonotype with many counts. The chain carries TRBV11-2 and TRBJ1-2, with 7 nucleotides matching TRBD1. Germline CDR1 is SGHAT and CDR2 is FQNNGV. Trimming took 5 bases from V and 8 from J; bases not matched to a gene: 8. The CDR3 runs to 13 residues. CDR3 in DNA: TGTGCCAGCAGCCACGGGACAGTCTTGGGCTACACCTTC. Translation gives CASSHGTVLGYTF.

The chain has TRBV7-9 and TRBJ1-4, with TRBD1 matching 9 bases. Germline V gives CDR1 SEHNR, CDR2 FQNEAQ (reference sequence). This CDR3 region has 16 residues. V lost 3 bases to trimming and J lost 7 bases; unmatched junction nucleotides: 9. CDR3 amino acids: CASSFPGQGGGEKLFF. CDR3 coding DNA: TGTGCCAGCAGCTTTCCGGGACAGGGAGGAGGTGAAAAACTGTTTTTT.

This clonotype was detected ten times or more. This chain links TRBV6-2 or TRBV6-3 with TRBJ2-7; TRBD2 matches at 8 bases. Trimming cost V 6 bases and J 4 bases; bases outside gene matches: 11. The CDR3 has 15 residues. Germline CDR1 reads MNHEY; CDR2 reads SVGEGT. CDR3 loop: CASSTPTSAYYEQYF. The CDR3 nucleotides are TGTGCCAGCAGCACCCCGACTAGCGCATATTACGAGCAGTACTTC.

This clonotype was counted at least ten times. The chain couples TRBV10-3 to TRBJ2-2, with TRBD1 as a possible D gene (7 bases). Trimming left V 6 bases short and J 4 bases short, with 24 bases between. The CDR3 is 18 residues long. CDR1 and CDR2 from the germline V gene are ENHRY and SYGVKD. The chain's CDR3 is CAIRQYRLEGQPTGELFF. The CDR3 DNA follows: TGTGCCATCAGACAGTATAGATTGGAGGGACAGCCCACCGGGGAGCTGTTTTTT.

CDR3: CAIRGTGGEPAEQYF. CDR3 sequence (DNA): TGTGCCATCAGAGGGACAGGGGGCGAGCCTGCAGAGCAGTACTTC. The chain has TRBV10-3 and TRBJ2-7; 12 positions agree with TRBD1. This CDR3 contains 15 residues. CDR1 and CDR2 from the germline V gene are ENHRY and SYGVKD. Trimming cost V 6 bases and J 7 bases; bases outside gene matches: 10.

This chain connects TRBV11-2 to TRBJ2-7; D remains ambiguous. Germline loops: CDR1 SGHAT, CDR2 FQNNGV. V was trimmed by 2 bases and J by 4 bases, leaving 9 bases between them. CDR3 length: 13 residues. CDR3 coding DNA: TGTGCCAGCAGCTTACAACCAGGATACGAGCAGTACTTC. As protein: CASSLQPGYEQYF.